This entry is about one T cell receptor beta chain. The antigen this receptor binds is unknown. It has no much larger one-base neighbor in the sample; base qualities were not kept. At one collaborating source in Seattle, patients were enrolled during active infection and were followed longitudinally through the course of disease. Each collaborating institution followed its own protocols to collect whole blood in K2EDTA tubes. For TCRbeta analysis, collaborators shipped samples as frozen whole blood, isolated PBMCs, or DNA extracted from either of those sample types. These data originate in a study of blood T cell repertoires in COVID-19 (dated by TCRdb to 2020 to 2021). A note on the overall study: The collaborator samples originated in the United States, Italy and Spain and spanned the acute and convalescent phases of COVID-19. Samples were obtained from the ongoing ImmuneRACE study (first 160 participants) and from 1,254 subjects provided by 6 global collaborators. Subjects who had been exposed to COVID-19, were actively infected with it, or had recovered from it provided the deeply sampled blood TCRbeta repertoires that made up the dataset. The repertoires were made available in a free public database intended to serve as a resource for research on the immune response to SARS-CoV-2. Sample metadata almost always included a de-identified subject ID, COVID-19 status, age in years and sex. The material from the prospective study consisted of cDNA or gDNA derived from T cells, B-cell-depleted T cells, or PBMCs. Where available, HLA class I and class II types were obtained from metadata supplied by the sample provider rather than from assay-based typing.

TCRbeta CDR3 regions were amplified from genomic DNA by means of the immunoSEQ Assay, a bias-controlled multiplex PCR. On the authors' methods: Nucleated cell counts per sample were estimated from amplification of reference gene primers within the assay. To quantify the absolute abundance of each unique TCRbeta CDR3 rearrangement, sequence reads were collapsed and filtered. Productive Simpson clonality was computed per sample as the square root of Simpson's diversity index over productive rearrangements. The table comes from immuneACCESS by way of TCRdb, which keeps in-frame sequences with V and J called. Part of the clones is missing from these tables; in studies checked, under half for an unresolved V gene and the rest for unknown reasons. D and trimming were read from the DNA, whereas the V and J calls and clone size are those reported in that table. In all, the sample holds some 520,000 clones, and 89% of those were seen once. Jointly, the top ten make up roughly 1% of the sample.

Points the paper makes about the study in general: The quantity of clinical and demographic metadata differed by source and by participant and was supplied without curation.

Trimming costs V 4 bases and J 8 bases, and their ends lie 12 bases apart. The CDR3, from cysteine to phenylalanine, totals 13 residues. Of the read, only the CDR3 DNA is kept; its 39 bases are in frame from base 1. For CDR1 and CDR2, the germline V gene lists SGHNT and YENEEA. The V and J segments used are TRBV11-3 and TRBJ2-4; TRBD2 is a possible D gene, resting on 5 matching bases. The sequenced sample consisted of peripheral blood. The TCR comes from a man aged 18 to 30 with COVID-19, enrolled during active disease. CDR3 protein: CASSSLIGDIQYF. Here is the DNA: TGTGCCAGCAGCTCCCTTATCGGGGACATTCAGTACTTC.